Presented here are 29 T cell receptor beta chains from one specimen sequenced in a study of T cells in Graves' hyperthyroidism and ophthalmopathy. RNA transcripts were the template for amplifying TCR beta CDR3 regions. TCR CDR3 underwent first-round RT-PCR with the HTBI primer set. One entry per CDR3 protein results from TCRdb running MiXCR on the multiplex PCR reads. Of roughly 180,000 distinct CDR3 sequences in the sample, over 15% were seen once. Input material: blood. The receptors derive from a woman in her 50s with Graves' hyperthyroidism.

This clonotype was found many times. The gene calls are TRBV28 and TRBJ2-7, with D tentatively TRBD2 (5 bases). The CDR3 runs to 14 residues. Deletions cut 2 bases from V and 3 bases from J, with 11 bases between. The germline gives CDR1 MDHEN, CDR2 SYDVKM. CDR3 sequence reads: CASSLREGIYEQYF. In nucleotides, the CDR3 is TGTGCCAGCAGTTTAAGAGAGGGCATCTACGAGCAGTACTTC.

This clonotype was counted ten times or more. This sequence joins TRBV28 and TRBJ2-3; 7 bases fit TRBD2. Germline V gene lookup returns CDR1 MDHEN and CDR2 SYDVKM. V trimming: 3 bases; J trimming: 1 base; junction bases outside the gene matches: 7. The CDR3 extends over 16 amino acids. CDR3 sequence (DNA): TGTGCCAGCAGTTTCCCCTCGGGGGGAGGCACAGATACGCAGTATTTT. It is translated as CASSFPSGGGTDTQYF.

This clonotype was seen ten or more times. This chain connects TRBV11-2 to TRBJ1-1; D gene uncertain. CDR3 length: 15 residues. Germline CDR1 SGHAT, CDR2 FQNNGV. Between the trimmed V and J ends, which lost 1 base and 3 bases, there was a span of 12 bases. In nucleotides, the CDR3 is TGTGCCAGCAGCTTAGTCAGTGGGTCGGACACTGAAGCTTTCTTT. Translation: CASSLVSGSDTEAFF. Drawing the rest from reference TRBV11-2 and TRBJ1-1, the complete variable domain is EAGVAQSPRYKIIEKRQSVAFWCNPISGHATLYWYQQILGQGPKLLIQFQNNGVVDDSQLPKDRFSAERLKGVDSTLKIQPAKLEDSAVYLCASSLVSGSDTEAFFGQGTRLTVV.

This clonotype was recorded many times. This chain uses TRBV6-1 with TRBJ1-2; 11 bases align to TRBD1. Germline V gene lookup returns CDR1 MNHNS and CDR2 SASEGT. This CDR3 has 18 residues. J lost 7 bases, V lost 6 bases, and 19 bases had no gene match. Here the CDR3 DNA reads TGTGCCAGCAGGCTCGGACAGGGGGCACCTCGCAAATCTTTTGGCTACACCTTC. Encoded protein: CASRLGQGAPRKSFGYTF.

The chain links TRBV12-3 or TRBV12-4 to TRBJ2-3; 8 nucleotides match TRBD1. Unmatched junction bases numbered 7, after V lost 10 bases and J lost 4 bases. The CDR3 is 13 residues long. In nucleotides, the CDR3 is TGTGCCACTGGACAGGGAAGTTCAGATACGCAGTATTTT. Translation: CATGQGSSDTQYF.

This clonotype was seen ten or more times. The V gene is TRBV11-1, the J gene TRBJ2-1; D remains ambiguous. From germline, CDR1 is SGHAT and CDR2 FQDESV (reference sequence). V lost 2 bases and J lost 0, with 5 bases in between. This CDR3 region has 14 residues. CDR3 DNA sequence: TGTGCCAGCAGCTTAAGAAGCTCCTACAATGAGCAGTTCTTC. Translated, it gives CASSLRSSYNEQFF.

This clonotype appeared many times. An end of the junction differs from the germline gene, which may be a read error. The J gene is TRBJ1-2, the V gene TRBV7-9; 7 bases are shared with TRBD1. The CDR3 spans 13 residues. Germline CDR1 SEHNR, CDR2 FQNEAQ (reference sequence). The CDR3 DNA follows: TGTGCCAGCAGTTTAGGGGGCGGCTATGGCTACACCTTC. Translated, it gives CASSLGGGYGYTF.

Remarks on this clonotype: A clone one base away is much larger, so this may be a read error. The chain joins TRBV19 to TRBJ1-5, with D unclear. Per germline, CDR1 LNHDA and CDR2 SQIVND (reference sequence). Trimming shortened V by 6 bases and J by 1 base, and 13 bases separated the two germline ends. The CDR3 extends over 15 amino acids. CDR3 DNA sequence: TGTGCCAGTAGGATAACAATGGAGAGCAATCAGCCCCAGCATTTT. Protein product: CASRITMESNQPQHF. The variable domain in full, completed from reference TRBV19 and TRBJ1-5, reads DGGITQSPKYLFRKEGQNVTLSCEQNLNHDAMYWYRQDPGQGLRLIYYSQIVNDFQKGDIAEGYSVSREKKESFPLTVTSAQKNPTAFYLCASRITMESNQPQHFGDGTRLSIL.

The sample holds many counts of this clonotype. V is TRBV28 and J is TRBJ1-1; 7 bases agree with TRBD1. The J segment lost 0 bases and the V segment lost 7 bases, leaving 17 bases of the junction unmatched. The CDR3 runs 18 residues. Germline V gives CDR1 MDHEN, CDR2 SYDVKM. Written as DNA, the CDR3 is TGTGCCAGCACCCCCTCCCAATGGACAGGTCCAATGAACACTGAAGCTTTCTTT. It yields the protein CASTPSQWTGPMNTEAFF.

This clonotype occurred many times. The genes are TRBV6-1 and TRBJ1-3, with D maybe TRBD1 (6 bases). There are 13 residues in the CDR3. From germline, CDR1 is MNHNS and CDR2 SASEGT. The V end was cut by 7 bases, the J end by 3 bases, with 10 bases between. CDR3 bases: TGTGCCAGCATGAGGGGGGTTGGAAACACCATATATTTT. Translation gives CASMRGVGNTIYF.

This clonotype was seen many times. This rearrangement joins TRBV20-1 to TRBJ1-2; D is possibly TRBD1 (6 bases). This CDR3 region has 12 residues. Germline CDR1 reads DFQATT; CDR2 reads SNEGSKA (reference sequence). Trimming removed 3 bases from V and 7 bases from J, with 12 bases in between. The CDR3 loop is CSASAGALGYTF. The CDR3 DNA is TGCAGTGCTAGCGCGGGGGCCCTTGGCTACACCTTC.

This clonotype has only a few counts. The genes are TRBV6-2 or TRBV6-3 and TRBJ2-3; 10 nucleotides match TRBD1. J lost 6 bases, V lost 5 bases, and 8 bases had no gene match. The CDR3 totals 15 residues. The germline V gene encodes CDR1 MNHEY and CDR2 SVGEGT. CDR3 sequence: CASSNRQGAKDTQYF. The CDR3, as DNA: TGTGCCAGCAGTAACCGACAGGGGGCTAAGGATACGCAGTATTTT.

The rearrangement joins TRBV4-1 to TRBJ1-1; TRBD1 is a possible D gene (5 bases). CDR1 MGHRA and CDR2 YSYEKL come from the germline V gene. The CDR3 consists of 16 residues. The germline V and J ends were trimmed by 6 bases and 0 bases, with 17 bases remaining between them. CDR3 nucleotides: TGCGCCAGCAGAGTTCAGGGAGGTCCCCTGAACACTGAAGCTTTCTTT. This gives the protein CASRVQGGPLNTEAFF.

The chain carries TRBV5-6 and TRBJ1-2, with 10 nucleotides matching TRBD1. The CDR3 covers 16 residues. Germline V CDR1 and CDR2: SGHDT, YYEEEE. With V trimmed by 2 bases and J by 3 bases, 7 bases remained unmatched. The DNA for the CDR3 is TGTGCCAGCAGCTTTGCTCGACAGGGGGCCCACTATGGCTACACCTTC. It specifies CASSFARQGAHYGYTF.

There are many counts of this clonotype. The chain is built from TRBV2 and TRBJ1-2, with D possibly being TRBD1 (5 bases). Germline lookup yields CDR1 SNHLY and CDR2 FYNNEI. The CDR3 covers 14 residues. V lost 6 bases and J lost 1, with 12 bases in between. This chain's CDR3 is CASRPPRVNYGYTF. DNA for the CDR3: TGTGCCAGCAGGCCCCCCAGGGTTAACTATGGCTACACCTTC. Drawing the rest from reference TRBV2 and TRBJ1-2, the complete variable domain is EPEVTQTPSHQVTQMGQEVILRCVPISNHLYFYWYRQILGQKVEFLVSFYNNEISEKSEIFDDQFSVERPDGSNFTLKIRSTKLEDSAMYFCASRPPRVNYGYTFGSGTRLTVV.

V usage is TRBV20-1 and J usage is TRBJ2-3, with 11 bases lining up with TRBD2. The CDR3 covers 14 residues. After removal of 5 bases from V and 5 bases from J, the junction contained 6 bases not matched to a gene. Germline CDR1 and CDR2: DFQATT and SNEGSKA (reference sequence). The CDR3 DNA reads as TGCAGTGCTTTACTAGCGGGGGCGGTAGATACGCAGTATTTT. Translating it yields CSALLAGAVDTQYF.

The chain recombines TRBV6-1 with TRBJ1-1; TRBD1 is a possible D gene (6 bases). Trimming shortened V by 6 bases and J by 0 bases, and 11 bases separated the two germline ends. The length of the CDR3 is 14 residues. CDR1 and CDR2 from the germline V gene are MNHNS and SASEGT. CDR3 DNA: TGTGCCAGCAGAGGTGGACAGATGAACACTGAAGCTTTCTTT. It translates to CASRGGQMNTEAFF.

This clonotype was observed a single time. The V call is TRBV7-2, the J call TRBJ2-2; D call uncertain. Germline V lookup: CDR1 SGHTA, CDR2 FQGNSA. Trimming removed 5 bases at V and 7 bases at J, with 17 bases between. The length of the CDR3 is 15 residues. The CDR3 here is CASSPRQSLDGELFF. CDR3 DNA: TGTGCCAGCAGCCCGCGACAATCCCTTGACGGGGAGCTGTTTTTT.

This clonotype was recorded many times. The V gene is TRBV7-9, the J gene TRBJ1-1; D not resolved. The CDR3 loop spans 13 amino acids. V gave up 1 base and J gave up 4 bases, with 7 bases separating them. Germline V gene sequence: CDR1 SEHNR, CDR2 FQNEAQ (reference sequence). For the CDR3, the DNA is TGTGCCAGCAGCTTAGGTGGAGGCACTGAAGCTTTCTTT. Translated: CASSLGGGTEAFF.

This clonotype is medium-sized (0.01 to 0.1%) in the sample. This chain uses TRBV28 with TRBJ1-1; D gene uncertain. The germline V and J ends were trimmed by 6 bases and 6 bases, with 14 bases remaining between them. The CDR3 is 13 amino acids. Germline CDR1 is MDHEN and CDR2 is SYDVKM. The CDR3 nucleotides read TGTGCCAGCAGATCGAGGATGTTACCTGAAGCTTTCTTT. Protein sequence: CASRSRMLPEAFF. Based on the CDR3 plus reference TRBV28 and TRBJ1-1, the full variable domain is DVKVTQSSRYLVKRTGEKVFLECVQDMDHENMFWYRQDPGLGLRLIYFSYDVKMKEKGDIPEGYSVSREKKERFSLILESASTNQTSMYLCASRSRMLPEAFFGQGTRLTVV.

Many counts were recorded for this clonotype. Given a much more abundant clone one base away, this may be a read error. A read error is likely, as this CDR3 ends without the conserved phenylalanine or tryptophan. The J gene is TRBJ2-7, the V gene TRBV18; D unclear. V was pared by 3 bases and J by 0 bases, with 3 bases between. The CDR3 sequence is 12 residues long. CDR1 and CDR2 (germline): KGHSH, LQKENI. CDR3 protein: CASSPTSYEQYS. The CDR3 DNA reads TGTGCCAGCTCACCGACCTCCTACGAGCAGTACTCC.

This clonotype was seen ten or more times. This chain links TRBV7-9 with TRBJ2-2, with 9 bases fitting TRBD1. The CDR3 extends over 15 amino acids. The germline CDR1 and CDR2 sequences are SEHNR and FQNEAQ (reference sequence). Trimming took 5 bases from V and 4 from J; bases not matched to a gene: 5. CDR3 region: CASSQQGAGTGELFF. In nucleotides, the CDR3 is TGTGCCAGCAGCCAACAGGGGGCTGGCACCGGGGAGCTGTTTTTT.

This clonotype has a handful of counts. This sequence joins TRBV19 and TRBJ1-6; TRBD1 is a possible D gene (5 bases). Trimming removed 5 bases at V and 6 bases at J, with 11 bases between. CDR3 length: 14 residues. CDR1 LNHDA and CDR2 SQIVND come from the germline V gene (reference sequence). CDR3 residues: CASSLGRINSPLHF. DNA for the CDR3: TGTGCCAGTAGTTTGGGGCGGATTAATTCACCCCTCCACTTT.

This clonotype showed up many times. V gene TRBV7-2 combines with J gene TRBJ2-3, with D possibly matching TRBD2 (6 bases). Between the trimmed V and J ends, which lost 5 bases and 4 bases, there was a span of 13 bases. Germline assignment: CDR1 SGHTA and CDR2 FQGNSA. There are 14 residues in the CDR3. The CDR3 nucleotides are TGTGCCAGCAGCCGCCGCGGGGAGTCAGATACGCAGTATTTT. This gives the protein CASSRRGESDTQYF.

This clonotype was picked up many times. In DNA, the CDR3 is TGTGCCAGCACCCCCGACAGGGCTATTAATCAGCCCCAGCATTTT. It specifies CASTPDRAINQPQHF. This chain joins TRBV6-7 and TRBJ1-5; 7 positions match TRBD1. TRBV6-7 is identified as an open reading frame with a role that is uncertain. The CDR3 has 15 amino acids. V was clipped by 7 bases and J by 4 bases; unmatched bases: 10.

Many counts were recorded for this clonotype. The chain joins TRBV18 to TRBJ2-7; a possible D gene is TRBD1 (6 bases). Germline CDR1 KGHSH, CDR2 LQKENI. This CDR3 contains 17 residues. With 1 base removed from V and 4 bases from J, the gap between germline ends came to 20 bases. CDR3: CASSPLVARDTFYEQYF. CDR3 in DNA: TGTGCCAGCTCACCACTCGTGGCTCGGGACACCTTTTACGAGCAGTACTTC.

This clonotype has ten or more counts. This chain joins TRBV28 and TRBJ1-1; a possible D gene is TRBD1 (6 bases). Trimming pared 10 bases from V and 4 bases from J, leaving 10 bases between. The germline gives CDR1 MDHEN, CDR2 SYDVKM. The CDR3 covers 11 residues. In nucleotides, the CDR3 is TGTGCCACGCACAGGGTCACTGAAGCTTTCTTT. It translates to CATHRVTEAFF.

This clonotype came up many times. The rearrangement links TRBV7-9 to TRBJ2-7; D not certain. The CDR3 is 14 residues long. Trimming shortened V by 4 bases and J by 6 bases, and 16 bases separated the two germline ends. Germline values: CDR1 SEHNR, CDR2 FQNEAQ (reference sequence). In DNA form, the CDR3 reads TGTGCCAGCAGCTCCGCCCTGAGCACCGGCGAGCAGTACTTC. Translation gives CASSSALSTGEQYF.

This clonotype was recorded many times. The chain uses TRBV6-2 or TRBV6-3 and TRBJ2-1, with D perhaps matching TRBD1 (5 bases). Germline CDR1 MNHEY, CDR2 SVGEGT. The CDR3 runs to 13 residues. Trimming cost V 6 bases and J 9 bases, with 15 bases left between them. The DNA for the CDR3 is TGTGCCAGCAGCGACAGTAGCTATGGTGAGCAGTTCTTC. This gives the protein CASSDSSYGEQFF.